The subject of this entry is one T cell receptor beta chain. Antigen: not known. The data stem from a study of graft-versus-host responses after intestinal transplantation. Study at large: Multivisceral, liver-intestinal, or isolated intestinal transplants were given to recipients. Recipients across the board were started on anti-thymocyte globulin induction, then kept on tacrolimus and steroids for roughly 3 years.

Generated by immunoSEQ multiplex PCR, the TCRdb table keeps only in-frame clones and is missing some. The sample shows fewer than 15,000 clones, around 85% of them seen only once. Germline trimming cut 0 bases from V and 4 bases from J; bases unmatched to any gene: 4. Germline V gives CDR1 SQVTM, CDR2 ANQGSEA. The CDR3 has 16 amino acids. Study-wide results and caveats: Peak levels of circulating GvH clones tracked with early post-transplant HvG declines. Recipient marrow showed GvH clones, some seen first in ileum or blood.

The genes are TRBV29-1 and TRBJ2-1, with 12 positions matching TRBD2. The receptor comes from a human patient who received an intestinal transplant, so some T cells may come from the graft donor. Material: PBMCs, obtained approximately 310 days after intestinal transplant. The CDR3, as DNA: TGCAGCGTTGAAGAACTCGGACTAGCGGGATACAATGAGCAGTTCTTC. Amino acid sequence: CSVEELGLAGYNEQFF.